This T cell receptor (beta chain) was found in a study of graft-versus-host responses after intestinal transplantation. Study as a whole: All recipients were transplanted with multivisceral, liver-intestinal, or isolated intestinal grafts.

Measured with immunoSEQ multiplex PCR; TCRdb has only the in-frame clones, and not every one. The table records tens of thousands of clones, roughly 88% of them present only once. Whole-study findings and limits: Individuals who had graft-donor T cell macrochimerism had allografts that showed high graft-versus-host to host-versus-graft clonal ratios. There were GvH clones found in recipient marrow, and some of them appeared first in ileum or blood. Peak GvH clone levels in circulation were associated with early post-transplant HvG declines.

Concerning this clone: What it binds is not known.

CDR3 length: 13 amino acids. Germline V gene lookup returns CDR1 WNHNN and CDR2 SYGVQD (reference sequence). The sequence came from a human donor who received an intestinal transplant. The V call is TRBV10-1, the J call TRBJ2-5; 8 bases agree with TRBD1. The J call could be wrong; TRBJ2-7 is a better fit for the DNA end. The specimen was unstimulated CD4+ T cells sorted from spleen or lymph node cells, collected before intestinal transplant. The CDR3 nucleotides read TGCGCCAGCAGCCGGGACAGGAGGTACGAGCAGTACTTC. As protein: CASSRDRRYEQYF.